This T cell receptor beta chain was retrieved from a study of Graves' ophthalmopathy and Graves' hyperthyroidism. Study as a whole: Over 18 months of follow-up, stable hyperthyroidism required that no ophthalmopathy appear.

Regarding the study as a whole: Detected in blood as well were most expanded thyroid clonotypes with frequency above 0.001.

This CDR3 region has 14 residues. Trimming cost V 0 bases and J 6 bases; bases outside gene matches: 4. The germline V gene has CDR1 SQVTM and CDR2 ANQGSEA. Pregnant or lactating patients and those with other autoimmune diseases or uncontrolled infections were excluded. Diagnosis was based on clinical symptoms, serum thyroxine, TRAb, thyroid ultrasound and orbital computed tomography. The study amplified TCR beta CDR3 regions using RNA transcripts. RT-PCR in the first round used HTBI primers; a second-round multiplex PCR followed. TCRdb fed the multiplex PCR reads into MiXCR, producing one record per CDR3 protein. The table shows approximately 540,000 distinct CDR3 sequences, with approximately 35% occurring only once. Worth noting for this clonotype: What it recognizes is unknown.

The clonotype was recovered from an adult man with Graves' hyperthyroidism. The chain links TRBV29-1 to TRBJ1-4; 7 nucleotides agree with TRBD1. Sequencing used peripheral blood or thyroid tissue (not recorded which). The CDR3 loop reads CSVEDLQGYEKLFF. CDR3 DNA sequence: TGCAGCGTTGAAGATCTACAGGGGTATGAAAAACTGTTTTTT.